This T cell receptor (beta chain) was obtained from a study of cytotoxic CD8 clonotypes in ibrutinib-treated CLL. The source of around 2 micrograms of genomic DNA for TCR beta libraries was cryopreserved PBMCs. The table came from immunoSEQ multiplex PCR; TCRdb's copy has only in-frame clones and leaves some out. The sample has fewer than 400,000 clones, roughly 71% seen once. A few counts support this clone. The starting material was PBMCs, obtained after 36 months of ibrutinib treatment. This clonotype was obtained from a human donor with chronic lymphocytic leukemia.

The DNA for the CDR3 is TGCGCCAGCTCCCTCCCCTACAATGAGCAGTTCTTC. It is translated as CASSLPYNEQFF. The V call is TRBV4-1, the J call TRBJ2-1, with no clear D. CDR1 is MGHRA and CDR2 is YSYEKL in the germline V gene. The CDR3 spans 12 residues. With 8 bases removed from V and 2 bases from J, the gap between germline ends came to 7 bases.